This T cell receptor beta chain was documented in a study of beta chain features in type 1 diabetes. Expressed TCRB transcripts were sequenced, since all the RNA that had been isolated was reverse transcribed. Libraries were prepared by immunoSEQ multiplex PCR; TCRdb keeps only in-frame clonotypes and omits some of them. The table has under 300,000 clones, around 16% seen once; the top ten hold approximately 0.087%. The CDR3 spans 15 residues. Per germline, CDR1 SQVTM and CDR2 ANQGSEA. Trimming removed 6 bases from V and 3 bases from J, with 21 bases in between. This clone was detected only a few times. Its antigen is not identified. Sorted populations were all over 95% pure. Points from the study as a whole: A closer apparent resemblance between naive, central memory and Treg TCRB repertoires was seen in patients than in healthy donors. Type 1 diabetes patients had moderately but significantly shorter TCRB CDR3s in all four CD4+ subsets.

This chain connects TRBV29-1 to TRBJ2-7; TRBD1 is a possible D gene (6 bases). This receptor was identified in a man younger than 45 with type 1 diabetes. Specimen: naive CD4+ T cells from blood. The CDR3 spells CSVRLPRGGVYEQYF. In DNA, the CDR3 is TGCAGCGTCCGACTTCCCCGAGGGGGAGTCTACGAGCAGTACTTC.